Listed below are T cell receptor beta chains from one sample, sequenced in a study of identical twins. TCRdb re-derived calls from the 5' RACE reads in MiXCR, one entry per CDR3 protein. This table has 500,000 to 650,000 distinct CDR3 sequences, under 8.5% appearing once. The sample also formed part of further work on yellow fever vaccine responses in identical twins.

Sequencing was done on a sample of PBMCs. Receptors originate from a woman younger than 30 in good health. CDR3s include the opening cysteine and the closing phenylalanine or tryptophan. A D gene is named only where the DNA matches it firmly. Clone size is given for some rows only: seen once, a few or many times, or a class if the clone is expanded.

v_gene: TRBV13; abundance: many; j_gene: TRBJ2-7; d_gene: -; CDR3aa: CASSLRQDVHEQYF; CDR3nt: TGTGCCAGCAGCTTAAGACAGGATGTTCACGAGCAGTACTTC
v_gene: TRBV29-1; abundance: -; j_gene: TRBJ2-7; d_gene: -; CDR3aa: CSVGGGGGSTYEQYF; CDR3nt: TGCAGCGTTGGCGGGGGAGGGGGATCGACCTACGAGCAGTACTTC
v_gene: TRBV25-1; abundance: few; j_gene: TRBJ2-3; d_gene: -; CDR3aa: CASSSLDGTDTQYF; CDR3nt: TGTGCCAGCAGTTCCCTGGACGGTACAGATACGCAGTATTTT
v_gene: TRBV3-1; abundance: many; j_gene: TRBJ2-5; d_gene: TRBD2; CDR3aa: CASSQDPAGGQETQYF; CDR3nt: TGTGCCAGCAGCCAAGATCCAGCGGGGGGACAAGAGACCCAGTACTTC
v_gene: TRBV4-1; abundance: many; j_gene: TRBJ2-2; d_gene: TRBD1; CDR3aa: CASSQVGGNGELFF; CDR3nt: TGCGCCAGCAGCCAAGTAGGGGGCAACGGGGAGCTGTTTTTT
v_gene: TRBV6-2/TRBV6-3; abundance: -; j_gene: TRBJ1-1; d_gene: -; CDR3aa: CASSPTLTEAFF; CDR3nt: TGTGCCAGCAGTCCGACGCTCACTGAAGCTTTCTTT
v_gene: TRBV28; abundance: -; j_gene: TRBJ2-2; d_gene: -; CDR3aa: CASSLQVSTGELFF; CDR3nt: TGTGCCAGCAGTTTACAGGTTTCGACCGGGGAGCTGTTTTTT
v_gene: TRBV28; abundance: -; j_gene: TRBJ1-2; d_gene: -; CDR3aa: CASLRDRTDNYGYTF; CDR3nt: TGTGCCAGTCTACGCGACAGGACGGACAACTATGGCTACACCTTC
v_gene: TRBV19; abundance: few; j_gene: TRBJ2-1; d_gene: TRBD2; CDR3aa: CASSPRLAGEDYNEQFF; CDR3nt: TGTGCCAGTAGTCCTCGACTAGCGGGGGAAGACTACAATGAGCAGTTCTTC
v_gene: TRBV10-3; abundance: -; j_gene: TRBJ2-1; d_gene: TRBD1; CDR3aa: CAISESETGANEQFF; CDR3nt: TGTGCCATCAGTGAGTCGGAGACAGGGGCTAATGAGCAGTTCTTC
v_gene: TRBV14; abundance: -; j_gene: TRBJ2-7; d_gene: -; CDR3aa: CASSQLGGFPYEQYF; CDR3nt: TGTGCCAGCAGCCAACTCGGAGGGTTCCCCTACGAGCAGTACTTC
v_gene: TRBV3-1; abundance: -; j_gene: TRBJ2-5; d_gene: -; CDR3aa: CASSQAWGRETQYF; CDR3nt: TGTGCCAGCAGCCAAGCGTGGGGACGGGAGACCCAGTACTTC
v_gene: TRBV5-1; abundance: many; j_gene: TRBJ2-3; d_gene: -; CDR3aa: CASTAGVEDTQYF; CDR3nt: TGCGCCAGCACGGCGGGTGTAGAGGATACGCAGTATTTT
v_gene: TRBV20-1; abundance: few; j_gene: TRBJ2-5; d_gene: -; CDR3aa: CSARKNPETQYF; CDR3nt: TGCAGTGCTAGAAAGAATCCAGAGACCCAGTACTTC
v_gene: TRBV10-2; abundance: -; j_gene: TRBJ2-7; d_gene: TRBD2; CDR3aa: CASRKTSGGYEQYF; CDR3nt: TGCGCCAGCAGGAAGACTAGCGGGGGCTACGAGCAGTACTTC
v_gene: TRBV4-1; abundance: few; j_gene: TRBJ2-3; d_gene: TRBD2; CDR3aa: CASSPRRTSGGAGADTQYF; CDR3nt: TGCGCCAGCAGCCCCCGAAGGACTAGCGGGGGGGCCGGTGCAGATACGCAGTATTTT
v_gene: TRBV27; abundance: few; j_gene: TRBJ1-2; d_gene: -; CDR3aa: CASSLSSSFLYGYTF; CDR3nt: TGTGCCAGCAGTTTATCTTCCAGCTTCCTCTATGGCTACACCTTC
v_gene: TRBV28; abundance: -; j_gene: TRBJ2-3; d_gene: -; CDR3aa: CATTEYTDTQYF; CDR3nt: TGTGCCACCACAGAGTACACAGATACGCAGTATTTT
v_gene: TRBV12-3/TRBV12-4; abundance: -; j_gene: TRBJ1-5; d_gene: -; CDR3aa: CASSFSRMSNQPQHF; CDR3nt: TGTGCCAGCAGTTTCTCTAGGATGAGCAATCAGCCCCAGCATTTT
v_gene: TRBV7-9; abundance: many; j_gene: TRBJ2-1; d_gene: -; CDR3aa: CASSLAGEGYNEQFF; CDR3nt: TGTGCCAGCAGCTTAGCGGGAGAGGGGTACAATGAGCAGTTCTTC
v_gene: TRBV11-2; abundance: few; j_gene: TRBJ1-1; d_gene: -; CDR3aa: CASSRGDGMNTEAFF; CDR3nt: TGTGCCAGCAGCCGCGGGGACGGCATGAACACTGAAGCTTTCTTT
v_gene: TRBV12-3/TRBV12-4; abundance: many; j_gene: TRBJ2-1; d_gene: -; CDR3aa: CASRGWGGTDEQFF; CDR3nt: TGTGCCAGCAGAGGGTGGGGGGGCACGGATGAGCAGTTCTTC
v_gene: TRBV7-9; abundance: few; j_gene: TRBJ1-5; d_gene: -; CDR3aa: CASSEDGSNQPQHF; CDR3nt: TGTGCCAGCAGCGAGGACGGTAGCAATCAGCCCCAGCATTTT
v_gene: TRBV10-2; abundance: few; j_gene: TRBJ2-3; d_gene: -; CDR3aa: CASSEPWQGHTTDTQYF; CDR3nt: TGCGCCAGCAGTGAGCCTTGGCAGGGACATACCACAGATACGCAGTATTTT
v_gene: TRBV10-3; abundance: -; j_gene: TRBJ2-3; d_gene: TRBD2; CDR3aa: CAIGGGDTQYF; CDR3nt: TGTGCCATCGGGGGGGGAGATACGCAGTATTTT
v_gene: TRBV7-8; abundance: few; j_gene: TRBJ2-1; d_gene: -; CDR3aa: CATGAPGAPNEQFF; CDR3nt: TGTGCCACCGGAGCCCCGGGGGCCCCCAATGAGCAGTTCTTC
v_gene: TRBV12-3/TRBV12-4; abundance: -; j_gene: TRBJ2-1; d_gene: -; CDR3aa: CASSSPAGTERIYNEQFF; CDR3nt: TGTGCCAGCAGCTCCCCGGCGGGGACAGAAAGGATCTACAATGAGCAGTTCTTC
v_gene: TRBV5-6; abundance: many; j_gene: TRBJ2-1; d_gene: -; CDR3aa: CASSLQWNEQFF; CDR3nt: TGTGCCAGCAGCTTGCAGTGGAATGAGCAGTTCTTC
v_gene: TRBV6-5; abundance: few; j_gene: TRBJ1-6; d_gene: -; CDR3aa: CASSSTELSSPLHF; CDR3nt: TGTGCCAGCAGTTCTACAGAATTAAGTTCACCCCTCCACTTT
v_gene: TRBV10-3; abundance: many; j_gene: TRBJ2-1; d_gene: -; CDR3aa: CAIRGGTGNYNEQFF; CDR3nt: TGTGCCATCAGAGGGGGGACGGGAAACTACAATGAGCAGTTCTTC
v_gene: TRBV20-1; abundance: few; j_gene: TRBJ1-6; d_gene: -; CDR3aa: CSATVRDISPLHF; CDR3nt: TGCAGTGCCACAGTCCGGGACATCTCACCCCTCCACTTT
v_gene: TRBV11-3; abundance: -; j_gene: TRBJ2-7; d_gene: TRBD2; CDR3aa: CASELAGVGEQYF; CDR3nt: TGTGCCAGCGAACTAGCGGGAGTCGGCGAGCAGTACTTC
v_gene: TRBV19; abundance: few; j_gene: TRBJ2-2; d_gene: TRBD2; CDR3aa: CASSTWTSGHHTGELFF; CDR3nt: TGTGCCAGTAGTACCTGGACTAGCGGGCACCACACCGGGGAGCTGTTTTTT
v_gene: TRBV5-1; abundance: many; j_gene: TRBJ1-6; d_gene: TRBD1; CDR3aa: CASSTRQGANSPLHF; CDR3nt: TGCGCCAGCAGCACAAGACAGGGGGCTAATTCACCCCTCCACTTT